The present entry profiles one TCR beta chain with its context. Profiling relied on immunoSEQ multiplex PCR, and the TCRdb table lists in-frame clones only, not all of them. The data contain about 78,000 clones, about 90% of them singletons. This entry comes from a study of T cell responses to AZD1222 COVID-19 vaccine. As for the study in general: Second doses at about 4 or about 12 weeks were pooled.

The CDR3 runs to 14 residues. Germline V gene sequence: CDR1 MNHEY, CDR2 SMNVEV (reference sequence). The V gene end was trimmed by 7 bases and the J gene end by 1 base; junction bases not matched to a gene: 3. This chain uses TRBV27 with TRBJ1-5; 8 bases map to TRBD1. The sequencing here drew on peripheral blood, taken on day 0 of AZD1222 vaccination. The sequence was collected from an adult in good health. The CDR3 bases are TGTGCCAGCAAAGGGACAGGAAGCAATCAGCCCCAGCATTTT. It specifies CASKGTGSNQPQHF.